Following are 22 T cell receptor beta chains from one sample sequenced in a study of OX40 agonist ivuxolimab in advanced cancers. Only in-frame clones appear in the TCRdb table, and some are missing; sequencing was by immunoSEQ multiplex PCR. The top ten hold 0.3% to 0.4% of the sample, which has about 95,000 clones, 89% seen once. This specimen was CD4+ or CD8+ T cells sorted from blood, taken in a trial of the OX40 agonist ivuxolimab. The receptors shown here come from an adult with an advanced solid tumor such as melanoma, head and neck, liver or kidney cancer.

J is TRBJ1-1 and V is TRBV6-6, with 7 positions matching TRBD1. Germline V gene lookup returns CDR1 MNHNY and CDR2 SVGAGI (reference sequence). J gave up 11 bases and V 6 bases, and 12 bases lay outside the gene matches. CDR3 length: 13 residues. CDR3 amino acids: CASSGGTVNQAFF. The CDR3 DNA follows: TGTGCCAGCAGCGGTGGGACAGTGAATCAGGCTTTCTTT.

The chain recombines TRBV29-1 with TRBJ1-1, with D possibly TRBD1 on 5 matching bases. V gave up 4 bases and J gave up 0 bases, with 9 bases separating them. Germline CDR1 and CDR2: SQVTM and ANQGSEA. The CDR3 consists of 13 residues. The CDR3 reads CSVGKGMNTEAFF. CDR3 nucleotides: TGCAGCGTTGGGAAGGGGATGAACACTGAAGCTTTCTTT.

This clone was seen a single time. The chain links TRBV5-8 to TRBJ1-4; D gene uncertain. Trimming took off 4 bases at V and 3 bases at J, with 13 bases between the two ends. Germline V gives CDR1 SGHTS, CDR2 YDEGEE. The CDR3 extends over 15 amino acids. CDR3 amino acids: CASSPGSRANEKLFF. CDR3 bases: TGTGCCAGCAGCCCCGGTAGCCGGGCTAATGAAAAACTGTTTTTT.

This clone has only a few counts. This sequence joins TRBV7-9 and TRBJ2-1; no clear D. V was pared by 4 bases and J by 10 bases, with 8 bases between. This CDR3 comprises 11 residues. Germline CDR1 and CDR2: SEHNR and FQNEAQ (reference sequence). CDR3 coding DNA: TGTGCCAGCAGCTCTTCTCAGGAGCAGTTCTTC. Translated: CASSSSQEQFF.

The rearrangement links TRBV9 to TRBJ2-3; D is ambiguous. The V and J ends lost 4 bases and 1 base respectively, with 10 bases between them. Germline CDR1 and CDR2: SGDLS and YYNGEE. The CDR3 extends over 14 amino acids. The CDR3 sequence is CASSSGSRTDTQYF. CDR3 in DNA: TGTGCCAGCAGCTCCGGTAGCCGCACAGATACGCAGTATTTT. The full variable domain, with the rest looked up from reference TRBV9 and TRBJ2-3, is DSGVTQTPKHLITATGQRVTLRCSPRSGDLSVYWYQQSLDQGLQFLIQYYNGEERAKGNILERFSAQQFPDLHSELNLSSLELGDSALYFCASSSGSRTDTQYFGPGTRLTVL.

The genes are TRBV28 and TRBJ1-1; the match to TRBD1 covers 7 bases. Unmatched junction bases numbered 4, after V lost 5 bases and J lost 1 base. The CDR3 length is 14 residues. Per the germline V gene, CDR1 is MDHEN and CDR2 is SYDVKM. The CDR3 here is CASSGGTENTEAFF. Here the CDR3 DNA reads TGTGCCAGCAGTGGTGGGACAGAGAACACTGAAGCTTTCTTT.

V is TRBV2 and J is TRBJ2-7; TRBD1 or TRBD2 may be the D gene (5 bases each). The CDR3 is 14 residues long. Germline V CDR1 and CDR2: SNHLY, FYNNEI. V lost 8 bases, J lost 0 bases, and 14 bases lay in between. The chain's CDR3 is CASGGDRYSYEQYF. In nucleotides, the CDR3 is TGTGCCAGCGGGGGAGACAGATACTCCTACGAGCAGTACTTC.

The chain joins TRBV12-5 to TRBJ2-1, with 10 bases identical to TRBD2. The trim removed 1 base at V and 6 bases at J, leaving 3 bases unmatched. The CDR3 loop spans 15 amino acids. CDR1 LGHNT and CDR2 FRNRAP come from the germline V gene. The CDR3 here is CASGLGSGRVNEQFF. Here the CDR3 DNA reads TGTGCTAGTGGTTTGGGAAGCGGGAGGGTCAATGAGCAGTTCTTC.

The DNA for the CDR3 is TGTGCCAGCTCACCAATGGGGGTGACAGAAAAAAATTCACCCCTCCACTTT. Translating it yields CASSPMGVTEKNSPLHF. The chain is built from TRBV18 and TRBJ1-6; D perhaps matches TRBD1 (5 bases). Germline values: CDR1 KGHSH, CDR2 LQKENI. CDR3 size: 17 residues. Trimming shortened V by 2 bases and J by 7 bases, and 18 bases separated the two germline ends. The full variable domain, completed using reference TRBV18 and TRBJ1-6, is NAGVMQNPRHLVRRRGQEARLRCSPMKGHSHVYWYRQLPEEGLKFMVYLQKENIIDESGMPKERFSAEFPKEGPSILRIQQVVRGDSAAYFCASSPMGVTEKNSPLHFGNGTRLTVT.

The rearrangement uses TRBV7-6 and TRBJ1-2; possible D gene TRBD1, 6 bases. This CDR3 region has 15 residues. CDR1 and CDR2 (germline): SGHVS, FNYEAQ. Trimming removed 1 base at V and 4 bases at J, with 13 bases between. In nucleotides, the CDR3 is TGTGCCAGCAGCTTAGATGAGGGGGAACTCTATGGCTACACCTTC. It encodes CASSLDEGELYGYTF.

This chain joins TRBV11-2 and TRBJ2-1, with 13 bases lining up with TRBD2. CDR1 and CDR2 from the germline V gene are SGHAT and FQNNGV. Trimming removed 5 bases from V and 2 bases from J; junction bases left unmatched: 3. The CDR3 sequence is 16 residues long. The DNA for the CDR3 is TGTGCCAGCAGCACTAGCGGGAGGGCCGCCTACAATGAGCAGTTCTTC. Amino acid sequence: CASSTSGRAAYNEQFF.

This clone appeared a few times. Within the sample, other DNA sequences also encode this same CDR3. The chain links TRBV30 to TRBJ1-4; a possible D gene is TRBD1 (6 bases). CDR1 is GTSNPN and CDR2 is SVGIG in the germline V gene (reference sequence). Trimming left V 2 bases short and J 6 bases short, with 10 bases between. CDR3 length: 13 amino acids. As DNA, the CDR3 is TGTGCCTGGAGTCAGGGGACTGATGAAAAACTGTTTTTT. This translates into CAWSQGTDEKLFF. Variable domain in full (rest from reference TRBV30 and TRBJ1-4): SQTIHQWPATLVQPVGSPLSLECTVEGTSNPNLYWYRQAAGRGLQLLFYSVGIGQISSEVPQNLSASRPQDRQFILSSKKLLLSDSGFYLCAWSQGTDEKLFFGSGTQLSVL.

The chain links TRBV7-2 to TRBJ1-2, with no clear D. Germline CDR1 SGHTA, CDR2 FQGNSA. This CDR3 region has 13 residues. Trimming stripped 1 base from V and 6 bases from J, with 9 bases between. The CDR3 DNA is TGTGCCAGCAGCTTAGGCGGATACGATGGCTACACCTTC. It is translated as CASSLGGYDGYTF. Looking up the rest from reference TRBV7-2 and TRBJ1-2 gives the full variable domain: GAGVSQSPSNKVTEKGKDVELRCDPISGHTALYWYRQSLGQGLEFLIYFQGNSAPDKSGLPSDRFSAERTGGSVSTLTIQRTQQEDSAVYLCASSLGGYDGYTFGSGTRLTVV.

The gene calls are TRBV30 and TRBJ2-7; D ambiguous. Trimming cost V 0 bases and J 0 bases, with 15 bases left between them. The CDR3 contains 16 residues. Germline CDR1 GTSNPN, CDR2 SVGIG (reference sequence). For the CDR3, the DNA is TGTGCCTGGAGTGTCACCGATAGGGTGGGCTCCTACGAGCAGTACTTC. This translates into CAWSVTDRVGSYEQYF.

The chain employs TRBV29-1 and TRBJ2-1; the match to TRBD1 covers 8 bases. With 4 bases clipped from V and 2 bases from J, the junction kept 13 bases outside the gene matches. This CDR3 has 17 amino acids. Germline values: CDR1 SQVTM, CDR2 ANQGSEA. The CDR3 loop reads CSVGTGWLEIPYNEQFF. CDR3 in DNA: TGCAGCGTTGGGACAGGGTGGTTGGAGATCCCCTACAATGAGCAGTTCTTC.

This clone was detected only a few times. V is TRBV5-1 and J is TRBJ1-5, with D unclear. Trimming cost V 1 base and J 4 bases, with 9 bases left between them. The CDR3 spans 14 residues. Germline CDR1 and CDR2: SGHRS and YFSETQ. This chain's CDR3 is CASSLQPGNQPQHF. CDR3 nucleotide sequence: TGCGCCAGCAGCTTGCAACCCGGGAATCAGCCCCAGCATTTT.

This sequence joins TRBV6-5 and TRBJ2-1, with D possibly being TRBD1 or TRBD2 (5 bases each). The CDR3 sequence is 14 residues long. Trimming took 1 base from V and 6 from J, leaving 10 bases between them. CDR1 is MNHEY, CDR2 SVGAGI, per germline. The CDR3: CASSYFEGTNEQFF. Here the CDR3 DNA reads TGTGCCAGCAGTTACTTCGAGGGGACCAATGAGCAGTTCTTC.

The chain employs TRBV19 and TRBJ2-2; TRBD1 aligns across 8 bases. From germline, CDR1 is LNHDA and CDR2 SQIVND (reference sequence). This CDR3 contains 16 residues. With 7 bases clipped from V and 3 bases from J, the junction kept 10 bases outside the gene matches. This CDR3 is CASTLRAGGYTGELFF. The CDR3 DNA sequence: TGTGCCAGTACCCTAAGGGCAGGGGGCTACACCGGGGAGCTGTTTTTT.

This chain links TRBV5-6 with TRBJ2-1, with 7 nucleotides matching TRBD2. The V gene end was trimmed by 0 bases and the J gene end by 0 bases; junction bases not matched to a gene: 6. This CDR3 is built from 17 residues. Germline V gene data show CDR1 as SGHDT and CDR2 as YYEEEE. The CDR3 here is CASSLEFGGSSYNEQFF. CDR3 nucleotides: TGTGCCAGCAGCTTGGAATTCGGGGGGAGCTCCTACAATGAGCAGTTCTTC. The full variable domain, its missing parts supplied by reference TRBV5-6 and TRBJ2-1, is DAGVTQSPTHLIKTRGQQVTLRCSPKSGHDTVSWYQQALGQGPQFIFQYYEEEERQRGNFPDRFSGHQFPNYSSELNVNALLLGDSALYLCASSLEFGGSSYNEQFFGPGTRLTVL.

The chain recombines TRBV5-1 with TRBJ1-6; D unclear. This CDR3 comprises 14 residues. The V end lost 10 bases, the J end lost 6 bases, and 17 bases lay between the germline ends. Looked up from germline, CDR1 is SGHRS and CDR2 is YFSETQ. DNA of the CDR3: TGCGCCGCTGCTGGTACGGTTACTAATTCACCCCTCCACTTT. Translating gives CAAAGTVTNSPLHF.

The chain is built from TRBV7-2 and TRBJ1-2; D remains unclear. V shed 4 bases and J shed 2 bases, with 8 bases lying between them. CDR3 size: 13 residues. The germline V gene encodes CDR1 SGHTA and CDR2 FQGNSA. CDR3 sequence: CASSYDLNYGYTF. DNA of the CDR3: TGTGCCAGCAGCTATGACTTAAACTATGGCTACACCTTC. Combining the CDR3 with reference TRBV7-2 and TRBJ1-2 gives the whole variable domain GAGVSQSPSNKVTEKGKDVELRCDPISGHTALYWYRQSLGQGLEFLIYFQGNSAPDKSGLPSDRFSAERTGGSVSTLTIQRTQQEDSAVYLCASSYDLNYGYTFGSGTRLTVV.

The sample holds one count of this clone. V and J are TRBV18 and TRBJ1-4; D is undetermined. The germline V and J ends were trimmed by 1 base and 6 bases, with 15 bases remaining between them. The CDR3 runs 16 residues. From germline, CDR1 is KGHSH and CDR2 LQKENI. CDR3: CASSPRAGGNDEKLFF. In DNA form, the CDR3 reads TGTGCCAGCTCACCACGGGCCGGCGGAAACGATGAAAAACTGTTTTTT.